The rows below give T cell receptor beta chains drawn from one sample of a study of CD8 T cells in ankylosing spondylitis. TCRdb recomputed calls from the 5' RACE reads with MiXCR, one row per CDR3 protein. The data contain 350,000 to 450,000 distinct CDR3 sequences, 20% of them seen just once; the ten biggest clones take up around 13%. The specimen was blood, either unsorted or a sorted T cell fraction (not recorded which). These TCRs come from a male donor with ankylosing spondylitis or in good health (not recorded which). The CDR3 runs from the conserved cysteine through the conserved F or W. Each record gives: D gene, clone size, J gene, V gene, CDR3 protein, CDR3 DNA. The D gene is left open where the match is weak. Expanded clones are given a class, and other clones once, few, many or no size at all.

NA NA TRBJ2-6 TRBV28 CASSLVGPGANVLTF TGTGCCAGCAGTTTGGTGGGTCCTGGGGCCAACGTCCTGACTTTC
NA few TRBJ2-2 TRBV6-5 CASSLILPGELFF TGTGCCAGCAGTTTAATCCTCCCCGGGGAGCTGTTTTTT
NA few TRBJ2-3 TRBV24-1 CATSGLTDTQYF TGTGCCACCAGTGGCCTCACAGATACGCAGTATTTT
TRBD1 few TRBJ2-1 TRBV29-1 CSVEPLTGVDNEQFF TGCAGCGTTGAACCCCTGACAGGGGTTGACAATGAGCAGTTCTTC
NA NA TRBJ2-3 TRBV5-1 CASRGLAEADTQYF TGCGCCAGCAGAGGGCTAGCAGAGGCAGATACGCAGTATTTT
TRBD1 NA TRBJ2-5 TRBV5-1 CASSAILQGDYGETQYF TGCGCCAGCAGCGCTATTCTACAGGGGGATTATGGAGAGACCCAGTACTTC
TRBD2 NA TRBJ2-7 TRBV20-1 CSARPLADYYEQYF TGCAGTGCTAGACCACTAGCGGATTACTACGAGCAGTACTTC
NA NA TRBJ2-5 TRBV5-6 CASSLGDEGTVQETQYF TGTGCCAGCAGCTTAGGGGACGAGGGGACTGTTCAAGAGACCCAGTACTTC
NA NA TRBJ2-5 TRBV30 CAWRSRRAIYETQYF TGTGCCTGGAGGAGCCGCCGAGCGATCTACGAGACCCAGTACTTC
TRBD1 NA TRBJ2-7 TRBV18 CASSHEQGDPSYEQYF TGTGCCAGCTCACACGAACAGGGGGACCCCTCCTACGAGCAGTACTTC
TRBD2 NA TRBJ2-1 TRBV7-9 CASSPRLAEPYNEQFF TGTGCCAGCAGCCCCAGACTAGCGGAACCCTACAATGAGCAGTTCTTC
NA NA TRBJ1-1 TRBV12-3/TRBV12-4 CASTPGSAEAFF TGTGCCAGCACCCCGGGGAGCGCTGAAGCTTTCTTT
TRBD2 NA TRBJ2-1 TRBV12-3/TRBV12-4 CASSPGLAGNEQFF TGTGCCAGCAGCCCCGGCCTAGCGGGCAATGAGCAGTTCTTC
TRBD2 NA TRBJ2-3 TRBV15 CATNRGLAGDTQYF TGTGCCACCAACAGAGGACTAGCGGGTGATACGCAGTATTTT
NA few TRBJ2-2 TRBV4-1 CASSPGTLTTGELFF TGCGCCAGCAGCCCCGGGACATTGACGACCGGGGAGCTGTTTTTT
TRBD2 few TRBJ2-3 TRBV12-3/TRBV12-4 CASSWAGGSDTQYF TGTGCCAGCAGTTGGGCGGGGGGTTCAGATACGCAGTATTTT
NA NA TRBJ1-1 TRBV19 CASSPLGWGTEAFF TGTGCCAGTAGTCCCCTCGGTTGGGGAACTGAAGCTTTCTTT